This T cell receptor beta chain is from a study of blood T cell repertoires in COVID-19. Individuals aged roughly 18 to 95 years were recruited from 24 US areas. Participants' reported clinical history set cohort assignment. Trimming at V came to 5 bases and at J to 2 bases, leaving 30 bases not matched to a gene. The CDR3 covers 24 residues. Germline CDR1 is SGHRS and CDR2 is YFSETQ. The table came from immunoSEQ multiplex PCR; TCRdb's copy has only in-frame clones and leaves some out. The sample yields 200,000 to 250,000 clones, roughly 84% seen once. The rearrangement links TRBV5-1 to TRBJ1-3; 11 bases agree with TRBD1. Sequencing was done on a sample of PBMCs or T cells enriched from blood (not recorded which). The receptor comes from a woman aged 40-49 years who had recovered from COVID-19. The CDR3 is CASRGLVISLSDRGLTNPGNTIYF. CDR3 DNA: TGCGCCAGCAGGGGACTTGTCATTTCTCTCTCGGACAGGGGGCTAACTAATCCTGGAAACACCATATATTTT.